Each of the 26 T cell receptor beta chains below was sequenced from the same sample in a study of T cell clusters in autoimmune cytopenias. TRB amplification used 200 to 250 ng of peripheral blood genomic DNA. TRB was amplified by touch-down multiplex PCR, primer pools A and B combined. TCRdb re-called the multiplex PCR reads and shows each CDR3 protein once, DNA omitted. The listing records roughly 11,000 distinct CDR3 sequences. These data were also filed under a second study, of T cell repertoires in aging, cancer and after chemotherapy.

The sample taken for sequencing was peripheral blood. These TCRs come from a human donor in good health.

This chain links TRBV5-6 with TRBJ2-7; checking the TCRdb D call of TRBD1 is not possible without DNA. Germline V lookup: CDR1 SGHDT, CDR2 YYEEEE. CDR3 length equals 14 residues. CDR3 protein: CASSRQGRAYEQYF. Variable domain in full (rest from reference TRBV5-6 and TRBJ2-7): DAGVTQSPTHLIKTRGQQVTLRCSPKSGHDTVSWYQQALGQGPQFIFQYYEEEERQRGNFPDRFSGHQFPNYSSELNVNALLLGDSALYLCASSRQGRAYEQYFGPGTRLTVT.

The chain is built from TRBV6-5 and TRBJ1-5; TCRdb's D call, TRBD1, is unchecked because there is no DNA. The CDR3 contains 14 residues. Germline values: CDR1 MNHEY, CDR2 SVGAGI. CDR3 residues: CASSRTGGYQPQHF.

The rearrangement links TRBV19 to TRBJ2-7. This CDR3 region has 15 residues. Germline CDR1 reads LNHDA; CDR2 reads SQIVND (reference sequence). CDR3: CASSNSTGGFYEQYF.

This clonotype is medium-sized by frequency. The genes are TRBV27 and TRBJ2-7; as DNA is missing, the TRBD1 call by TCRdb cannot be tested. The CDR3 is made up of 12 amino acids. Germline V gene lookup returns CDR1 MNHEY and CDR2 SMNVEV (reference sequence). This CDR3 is CASSLMGREQYF.

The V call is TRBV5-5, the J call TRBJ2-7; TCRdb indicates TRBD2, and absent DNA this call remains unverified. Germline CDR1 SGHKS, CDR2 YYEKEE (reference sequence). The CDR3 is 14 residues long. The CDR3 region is CASSHGTSRGEQYF.

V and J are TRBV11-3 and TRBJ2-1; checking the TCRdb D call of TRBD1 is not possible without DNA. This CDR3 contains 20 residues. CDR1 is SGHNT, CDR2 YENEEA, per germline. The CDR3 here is CASSLRNRGLLKSSYNEQFF.

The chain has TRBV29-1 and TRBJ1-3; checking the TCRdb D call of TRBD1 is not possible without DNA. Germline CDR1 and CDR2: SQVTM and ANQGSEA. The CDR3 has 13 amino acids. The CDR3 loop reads CSVLGALGNTIYF. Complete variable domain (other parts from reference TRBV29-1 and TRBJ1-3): SAVISQKPSRDICQRGTSLTIQCQVDSQVTMMFWYRQQPGQSLTLIATANQGSEATYESGFVIDKFPISRPNLTFSTLTVSNMSPEDSSIYLCSVLGALGNTIYFGEGSWLTVV.

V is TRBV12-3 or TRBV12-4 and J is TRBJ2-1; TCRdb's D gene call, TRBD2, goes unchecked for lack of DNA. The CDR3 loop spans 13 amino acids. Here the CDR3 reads CASSRRRADEQFF.

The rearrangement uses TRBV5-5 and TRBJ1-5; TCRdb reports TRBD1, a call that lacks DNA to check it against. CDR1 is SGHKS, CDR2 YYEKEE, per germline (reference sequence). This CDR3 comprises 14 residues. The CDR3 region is CASSTAGWDQPQHF. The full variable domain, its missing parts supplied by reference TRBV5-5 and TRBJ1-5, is DAGVTQSPTHLIKTRGQQVTLRCSPISGHKSVSWYQQVLGQGPQFIFQYYEKEERGRGNFPDRFSARQFPNYSSELNVNALLLGDSALYLCASSTAGWDQPQHFGDGTRLSIL.

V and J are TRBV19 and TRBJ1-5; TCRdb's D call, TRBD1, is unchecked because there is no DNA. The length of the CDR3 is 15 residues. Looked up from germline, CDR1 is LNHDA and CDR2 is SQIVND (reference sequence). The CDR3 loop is CATALGQGQNQPQHF.

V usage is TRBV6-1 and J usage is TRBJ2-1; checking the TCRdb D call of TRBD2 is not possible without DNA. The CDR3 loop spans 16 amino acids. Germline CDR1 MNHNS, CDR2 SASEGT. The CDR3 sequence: CASSEAWLATYNEQFF.

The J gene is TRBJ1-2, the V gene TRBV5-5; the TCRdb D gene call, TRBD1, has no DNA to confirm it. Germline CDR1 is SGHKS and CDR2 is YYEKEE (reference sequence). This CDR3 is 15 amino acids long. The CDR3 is CASSFPGQELYGYTF.

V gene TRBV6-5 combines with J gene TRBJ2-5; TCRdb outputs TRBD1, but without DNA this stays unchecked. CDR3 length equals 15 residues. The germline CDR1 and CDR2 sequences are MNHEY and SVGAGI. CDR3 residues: CASSMGYREAETQYF.

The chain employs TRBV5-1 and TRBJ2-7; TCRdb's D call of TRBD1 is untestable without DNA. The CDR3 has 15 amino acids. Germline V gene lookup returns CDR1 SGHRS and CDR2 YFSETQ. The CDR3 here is CASSFEGTGEVWQYF.

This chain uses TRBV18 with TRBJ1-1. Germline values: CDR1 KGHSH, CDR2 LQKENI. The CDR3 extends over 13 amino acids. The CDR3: CASSPYGNTEAFF. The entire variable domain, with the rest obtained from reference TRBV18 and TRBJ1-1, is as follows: NAGVMQNPRHLVRRRGQEARLRCSPMKGHSHVYWYRQLPEEGLKFMVYLQKENIIDESGMPKERFSAEFPKEGPSILRIQQVVRGDSAAYFCASSPYGNTEAFFGQGTRLTVV.

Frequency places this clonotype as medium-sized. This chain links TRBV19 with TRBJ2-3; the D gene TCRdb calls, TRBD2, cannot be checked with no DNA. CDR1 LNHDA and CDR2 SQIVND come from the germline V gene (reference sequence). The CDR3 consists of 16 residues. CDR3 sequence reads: CASSMTSGGTTDTQYF.

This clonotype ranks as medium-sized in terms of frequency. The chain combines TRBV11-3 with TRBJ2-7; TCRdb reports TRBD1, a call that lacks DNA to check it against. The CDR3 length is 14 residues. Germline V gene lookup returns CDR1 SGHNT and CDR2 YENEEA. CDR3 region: CASSPGSFHGEQYF.

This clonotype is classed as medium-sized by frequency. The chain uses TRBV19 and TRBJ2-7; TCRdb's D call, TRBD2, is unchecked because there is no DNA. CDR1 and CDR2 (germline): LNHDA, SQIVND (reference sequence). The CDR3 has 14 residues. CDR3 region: CASSNQGLSYEQYF.

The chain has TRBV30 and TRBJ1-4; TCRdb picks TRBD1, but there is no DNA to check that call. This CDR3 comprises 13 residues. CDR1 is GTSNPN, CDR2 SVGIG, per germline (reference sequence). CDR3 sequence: CAWGEGRGEKLFF.

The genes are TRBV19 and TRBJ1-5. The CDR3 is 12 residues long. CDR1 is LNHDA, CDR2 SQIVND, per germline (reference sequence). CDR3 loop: CASSMSNQPQHF.

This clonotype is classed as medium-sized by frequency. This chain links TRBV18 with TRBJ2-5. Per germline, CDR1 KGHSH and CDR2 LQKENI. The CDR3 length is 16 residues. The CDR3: CASSPPDGSRWETQYF.

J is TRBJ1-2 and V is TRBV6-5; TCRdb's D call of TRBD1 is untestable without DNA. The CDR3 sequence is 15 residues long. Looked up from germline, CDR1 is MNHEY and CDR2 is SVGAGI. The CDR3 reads CASSQTDRDNYGYTF.

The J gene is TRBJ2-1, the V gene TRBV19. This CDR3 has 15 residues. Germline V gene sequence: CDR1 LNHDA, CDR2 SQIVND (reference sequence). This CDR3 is CASSLSRTSYNEQFF.

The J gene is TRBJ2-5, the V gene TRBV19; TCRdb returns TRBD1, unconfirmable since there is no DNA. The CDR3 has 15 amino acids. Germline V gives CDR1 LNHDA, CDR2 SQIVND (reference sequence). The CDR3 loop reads CASSPRQLGVETQYF. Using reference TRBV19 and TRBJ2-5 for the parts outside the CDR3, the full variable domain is DGGITQSPKYLFRKEGQNVTLSCEQNLNHDAMYWYRQDPGQGLRLIYYSQIVNDFQKGDIAEGYSVSREKKESFPLTVTSAQKNPTAFYLCASSPRQLGVETQYFGPGTRLLVL.

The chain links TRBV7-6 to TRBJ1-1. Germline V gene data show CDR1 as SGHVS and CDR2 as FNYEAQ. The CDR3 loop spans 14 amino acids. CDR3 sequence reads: CASSLVRVVTEAFF. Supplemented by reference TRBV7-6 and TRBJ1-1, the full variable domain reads GAGVSQSPRYKVTKRGQDVALRCDPISGHVSLYWYRQALGQGPEFLTYFNYEAQQDKSGLPNDRFSAERPEGSISTLTIQRTEQRDSAMYRCASSLVRVVTEAFFGQGTRLTVV.

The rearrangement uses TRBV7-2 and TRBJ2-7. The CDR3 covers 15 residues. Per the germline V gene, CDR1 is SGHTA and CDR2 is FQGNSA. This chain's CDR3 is CASSQIAGNSYEQYF.